This T cell receptor beta chain was identified in a study of cytomegalovirus exposure and HLA in healthy donors. The study, taken as a whole, reports: Across HLA loci, a later analysis found differing TCR association rates, with DRB1 most and HLA-C fewest.

This clone was recorded only once. Its target is unknown. CDR1 MDHEN and CDR2 SYDVKM come from the germline V gene. Trimming removed 8 bases at V and 2 bases at J, with 13 bases between. The CDR3 covers 14 residues. Every donor was a healthy person donating bone marrow. The PCR made use of 60 Vbeta and 13 Jbeta primers. In the original processing: Roughly 81 million unique TCR beta chains, 10 million to 14 million shared, were counted in a later analysis. Sequencing used immunoSEQ multiplex PCR; TCRdb keeps in-frame clones, though not all of them. That table furnishes V, J and clone size, whereas the DNA furnished D and trimming. The table shows over 130,000 clones, with 70% to 85% occurring only once.

Sequencing input: PBMCs. V gene TRBV28 combines with J gene TRBJ1-5; D is ambiguous. This receptor was identified in a man aged 40-50 years in good health and CMV-seronegative. CDR3 amino acids: CASGPFVGNQPQHF. In nucleotides, the CDR3 is TGTGCCAGCGGCCCGTTTGTGGGCAATCAGCCCCAGCATTTT.